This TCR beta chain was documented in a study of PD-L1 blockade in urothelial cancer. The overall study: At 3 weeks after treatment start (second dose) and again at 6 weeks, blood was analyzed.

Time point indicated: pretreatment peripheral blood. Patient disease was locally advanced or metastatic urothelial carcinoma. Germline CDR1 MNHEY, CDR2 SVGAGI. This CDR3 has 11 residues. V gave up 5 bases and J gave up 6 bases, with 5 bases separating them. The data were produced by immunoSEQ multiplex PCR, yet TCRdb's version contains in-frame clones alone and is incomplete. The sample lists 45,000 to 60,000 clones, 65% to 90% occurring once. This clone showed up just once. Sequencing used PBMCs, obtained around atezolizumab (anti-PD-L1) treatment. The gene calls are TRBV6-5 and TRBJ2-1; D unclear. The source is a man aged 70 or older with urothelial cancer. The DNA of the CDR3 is TGTGCCAGCAGTGGCAGCAATGAGCAGTTCTTC. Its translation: CASSGSNEQFF.